The next 14 T cell receptor beta chains were all read from a single sample in a study of regulatory T cells in long-lasting Graves disease. HTBI primers from iRepertoire and Arm-PCR of CDR3 regions yielded the TCR beta libraries. TCRdb called the multiplex PCR reads again in MiXCR, with one record for every CDR3 protein. The sample yields approximately 500,000 distinct CDR3 sequences, under 25% seen once. The time point is: persistent/refractory GD, antithyroid drugs over 5 years with positive TRAb. PBMC-derived RNA was used for the TCR library. The sample in question was peripheral blood mononuclear cells (PBMCs), obtained when the disease was refractory, from a patient treated with antithyroid drugs. These receptors were collected from a female donor with Graves disease.

Concerning this clonotype: Possible read error: a much larger clone is one base away. The V call is TRBV28, the J call TRBJ2-2; a possible D gene is TRBD1 (6 bases). The CDR3 contains 15 residues. Germline values: CDR1 MDHEN, CDR2 SYDVKM. Deletions cut 5 bases from V and 7 bases from J, with 17 bases between. The CDR3 spells CASSLIRQDIGELFF. The CDR3 DNA sequence: TGTGCCAGCAGTCTAATTAGACAGGACATCGGGGAGCTGTTTTTT.

The chain couples TRBV19 to TRBJ1-2; D possibly corresponds to TRBD1 (6 bases). Germline V lookup: CDR1 LNHDA, CDR2 SQIVND (reference sequence). V was cut by 4 bases and J by 3 bases, with 12 bases left in between. This CDR3 is built from 14 residues. Here the CDR3 reads CASSRPDSDYGYTF. CDR3 bases: TGTGCCAGTAGTAGGCCGGACAGTGACTATGGCTACACCTTC.

V gene TRBV4-3 combines with J gene TRBJ2-2, with no clear D. The CDR3 has 16 residues. Germline V lookup: CDR1 LGHNA, CDR2 YSLEER. The V gene lost 0 bases and the J gene lost 7 bases, with 15 bases spanning the gap. Here the CDR3 reads CASSQDLKLDGGELFF. As DNA, the CDR3 is TGCGCCAGCAGCCAAGATTTGAAGCTAGATGGCGGGGAGCTGTTTTTT.

This rearrangement joins TRBV11-2 to TRBJ2-6; a possible D gene is TRBD1 (6 bases). V dropped 3 bases and J dropped 0 bases, with 9 bases sitting between them. In germline, CDR1 is SGHAT, CDR2 FQNNGV. This CDR3 comprises 16 residues. The CDR3 nucleotides read TGTGCCAGCAGCTTCGACAGGACCTCTGGGGCCAACGTCCTGACTTTC. This codes for CASSFDRTSGANVLTF. The variable domain in full, completed from reference TRBV11-2 and TRBJ2-6, reads EAGVAQSPRYKIIEKRQSVAFWCNPISGHATLYWYQQILGQGPKLLIQFQNNGVVDDSQLPKDRFSAERLKGVDSTLKIQPAKLEDSAVYLCASSFDRTSGANVLTFGAGSRLTVL.

This clonotype was detected many times. The V call is TRBV28, the J call TRBJ2-7, with no clear D. This CDR3 spans 10 amino acids. Germline CDR1 is MDHEN and CDR2 is SYDVKM. V was pared by 6 bases and J by 9 bases, with 9 bases between. The CDR3 nucleotides read TGTGCCAGCAGCCTAGGCAGGCAGTACTTC. Amino acid sequence: CASSLGRQYF. The whole variable domain, filled in from reference TRBV28 and TRBJ2-7, reads DVKVTQSSRYLVKRTGEKVFLECVQDMDHENMFWYRQDPGLGLRLIYFSYDVKMKEKGDIPEGYSVSREKKERFSLILESASTNQTSMYLCASSLGRQYFGPGTRLTVT.

This rearrangement joins TRBV29-1 to TRBJ2-3; 9 nucleotides match TRBD2. The CDR3 consists of 15 residues. Germline loops: CDR1 SQVTM, CDR2 ANQGSEA. After removal of 5 bases from V and 5 bases from J, the junction contained 11 bases not matched to a gene. The CDR3 sequence is CSVIKASGVQDTQYF. The DNA of the CDR3 is TGCAGCGTTATTAAGGCTAGCGGGGTCCAAGATACGCAGTATTTT.

This clonotype occurred a few times. The chain combines TRBV3-1 with TRBJ1-1; D is ambiguous. This CDR3 region has 13 residues. Trimming took off 4 bases at V and 3 bases at J, with 9 bases between the two ends. The germline V gene encodes CDR1 LGHDT and CDR2 YNNKEL (reference sequence). The DNA of the CDR3 is TGTGCCAGCAGCCTCCAAACTGACACTGAAGCTTTCTTT. Its protein is CASSLQTDTEAFF. Full variable domain (missing parts from reference TRBV3-1 and TRBJ1-1): DTAVSQTPKYLVTQMGNDKSIKCEQNLGHDTMYWYKQDSKKFLKIMFSYNNKELIINETVPNRFSPKSPDKAHLNLHINSLELGDSAVYFCASSLQTDTEAFFGQGTRLTVV.

This clonotype was seen a handful of times. The chain couples TRBV6-2 or TRBV6-3 to TRBJ2-5; D ambiguous. The CDR3 covers 13 residues. With 2 bases removed from V and 5 bases from J, the gap between germline ends came to 9 bases. The germline V gene has CDR1 MNHEY and CDR2 SVGEGT. In DNA, the CDR3 is TGTGCCAGCAGTTACGATTCTTTCGAGACCCAGTACTTC. Translating it yields CASSYDSFETQYF.

A few counts support this clonotype. The chain has TRBV12-5 and TRBJ2-7; 10 bases align to TRBD2. V shed 1 base, J shed 6 bases, and the junction held 9 bases outside the gene matches. The CDR3 covers 16 residues. In germline, CDR1 is LGHNT, CDR2 FRNRAP. The CDR3 DNA sequence: TGTGCTAGTGGTTTGGCGTCTAGCGGGAGCCCCTCCGAGCAGTACTTC. Amino acids: CASGLASSGSPSEQYF.

This clonotype was recorded at least ten times. This sequence joins TRBV24-1 and TRBJ2-7; unclear D gene. Germline V gene lookup returns CDR1 KGHDR and CDR2 SFDVKD. Trimming cost V 3 bases and J 2 bases, with 10 bases left between them. CDR3 length: 14 amino acids. DNA for the CDR3: TGTGCCACCAGTGATAGTAAGGCCCCCTACGAGCAGTACTTC. Its translation is CATSDSKAPYEQYF.

In this sample, this clonotype turned up many times. The J gene is TRBJ1-2, the V gene TRBV20-1; maybe TRBD1 (6 bases). This CDR3 contains 16 residues. V shed 3 bases and J shed 3 bases, with 20 bases lying between them. Looked up from germline, CDR1 is DFQATT and CDR2 is SNEGSKA (reference sequence). The CDR3 nucleotides are TGCAGTGCTAGTGAGGCAGGGACACGTTCTCACTATGGCTACACCTTC. Its translation is CSASEAGTRSHYGYTF.

The sample holds many counts of this clonotype. The rearrangement links TRBV7-2 to TRBJ2-5; the D is unclear. The CDR3 sequence is 13 residues long. CDR1 SGHTA and CDR2 FQGNSA come from the germline V gene. V was trimmed by 3 bases and J by 2 bases, leaving 7 bases between them. The CDR3 here is CASSFHRQETQYF. CDR3 nucleotide sequence: TGTGCCAGCAGCTTTCACAGACAAGAGACCCAGTACTTC.

This clonotype has at least ten counts. This chain uses TRBV11-3 with TRBJ1-1, with D hard to call. V lost 3 bases to trimming and J lost 0 bases, with 8 bases between them. This CDR3 comprises 14 residues. Germline CDR1 reads SGHNT; CDR2 reads YENEEA. The CDR3 spells CASSFEALNTEAFF. Written as DNA, the CDR3 is TGTGCCAGCAGCTTCGAAGCTCTGAACACTGAAGCTTTCTTT.

There are a few counts of this clonotype. CDR3 sequence reads: CASSRPGRVPNQPQHF. CDR3 coding DNA: TGTGCCAGCAGCCGCCCCGGAAGGGTCCCGAATCAGCCCCAGCATTTT. V usage is TRBV7-8 and J usage is TRBJ1-5; no clear D. The CDR3 is 16 residues long. V dropped 5 bases and J dropped 4 bases, with 18 bases sitting between them. Germline-derived CDR1 and CDR2 are SGHVS and FQNEAQ. The full variable domain, in which reference TRBV7-8 and TRBJ1-5 provide the parts outside the CDR3, is GAGVSQSPRYKVAKRGQDVALRCDPISGHVSLFWYQQALGQGPEFLTYFQNEAQLDKSGLPSDRFFAERPEGSVSTLKIQRTQQEDSAVYLCASSRPGRVPNQPQHFGDGTRLSIL.